The rows below give T cell receptor beta chains drawn from one sample of a study of radiation and T cells in renal cell carcinoma. Produced via immunoSEQ multiplex PCR; TCRdb's table is partial and in-frame only. This table holds over 120,000 clones, approximately 91% found once. The sample here was blood, taken from a patient whose treatment included radiotherapy and nephrectomy. These TCRs come from a woman between 45 and 65 years old with renal cell carcinoma. Each CDR3 is given with its conserved first and last residue. The size of a clone is reported for some rows only, either as once, few or many, or as a class for expanded clones.

v_gene: TRBV29-1; abundance: NA; CDR3aa: CSVGTGGYDQPQHF
v_gene: TRBV4-3; abundance: NA; CDR3aa: CASSQDLGELNQPQHF
v_gene: TRBV11-1; abundance: NA; CDR3aa: CASSRDRGNSPLHF
v_gene: TRBV5-8; abundance: NA; CDR3aa: CASSPRVTPNTEAFF
v_gene: TRBV9; abundance: NA; CDR3aa: CASSGELAGGFGEQFF
v_gene: TRBV15; abundance: few; CDR3aa: CATSRQDQPQHF
v_gene: TRBV14; abundance: NA; CDR3aa: CASSLDRDHLNSPLHF
v_gene: TRBV5-8; abundance: NA; CDR3aa: CASSPWRDPNEKLFF
v_gene: TRBV10-3; abundance: NA; CDR3aa: CAIKAEGGLRGYTF
v_gene: TRBV6-5; abundance: once; CDR3aa: CASSYHDFYQPQHF
v_gene: TRBV5-1; abundance: NA; CDR3aa: CASSLASSGTSGSDTQYF
v_gene: TRBV19; abundance: once; CDR3aa: CASKPLGAGNTDTQYF
v_gene: TRBV5-6; abundance: NA; CDR3aa: CASSLTSGSYEQYF
v_gene: TRBV7-2; abundance: NA; CDR3aa: CASGGTGSYEQYF
v_gene: TRBV5-6; abundance: NA; CDR3aa: CASSLYGGPREAFF
v_gene: TRBV11-3; abundance: NA; CDR3aa: CASSSRQGANTGELFF
v_gene: TRBV7-9; abundance: NA; CDR3aa: CASSLGQVSWGYTF
v_gene: TRBV7-2; abundance: NA; CDR3aa: CASSFRFNQPQHF
v_gene: TRBV29-1; abundance: NA; CDR3aa: CSVRDFGNTIYF
v_gene: TRBV7-2; abundance: NA; CDR3aa: CASSLGRVNQPQHF
v_gene: TRBV5-6; abundance: NA; CDR3aa: CASSGQGRTDTQYF
v_gene: TRBV6-1; abundance: NA; CDR3aa: CASSEVENQPQHF
v_gene: TRBV30; abundance: NA; CDR3aa: CAWGALSGNTIYF
v_gene: TRBV2; abundance: NA; CDR3aa: CASRGIANTGELFF
v_gene: TRBV5-6; abundance: NA; CDR3aa: CASTPGGSDTQYF
v_gene: TRBV18; abundance: NA; CDR3aa: CASSPRTGAQPQHF
v_gene: TRBV10-3; abundance: NA; CDR3aa: CAITSGTGGAGNSPLHF
v_gene: TRBV27; abundance: NA; CDR3aa: CASRSLLEGLTASAPLHF
v_gene: TRBV2; abundance: NA; CDR3aa: CASSRDNQETQYF
v_gene: TRBV6-4; abundance: once; CDR3aa: CASRRSGGTSTDTQYF
v_gene: TRBV5-1; abundance: once; CDR3aa: CASSRDASSYNEQFF
v_gene: TRBV11-3; abundance: NA; CDR3aa: CASSSGNTGELFF
v_gene: TRBV5-1; abundance: NA; CDR3aa: CASSLAGRENYGYTF
v_gene: TRBV10-3; abundance: NA; CDR3aa: CAISESEQLYGYTF
v_gene: TRBV29-1; abundance: NA; CDR3aa: CSVEILAGPRTQYF
v_gene: TRBV7-2; abundance: NA; CDR3aa: CASRRDRGPGELFF
v_gene: TRBV7-2; abundance: NA; CDR3aa: CASSLENRGIYEQYF
v_gene: TRBV18; abundance: NA; CDR3aa: CASSPGRGNQPQHF